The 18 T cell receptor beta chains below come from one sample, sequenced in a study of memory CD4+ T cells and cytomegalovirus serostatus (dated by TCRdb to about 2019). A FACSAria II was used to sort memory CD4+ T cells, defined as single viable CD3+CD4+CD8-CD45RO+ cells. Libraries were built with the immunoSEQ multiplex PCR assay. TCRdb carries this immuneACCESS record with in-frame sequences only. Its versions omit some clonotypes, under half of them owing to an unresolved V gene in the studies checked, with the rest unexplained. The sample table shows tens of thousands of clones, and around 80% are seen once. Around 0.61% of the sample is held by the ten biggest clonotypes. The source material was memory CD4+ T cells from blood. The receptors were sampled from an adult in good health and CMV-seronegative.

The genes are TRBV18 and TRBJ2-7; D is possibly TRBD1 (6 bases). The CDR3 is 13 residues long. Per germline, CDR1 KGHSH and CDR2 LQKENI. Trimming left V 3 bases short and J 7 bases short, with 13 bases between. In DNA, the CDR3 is TGTGCCAGCTCACCCCACAGGGAGTGGGAGCAGTACTTC. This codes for CASSPHREWEQYF.

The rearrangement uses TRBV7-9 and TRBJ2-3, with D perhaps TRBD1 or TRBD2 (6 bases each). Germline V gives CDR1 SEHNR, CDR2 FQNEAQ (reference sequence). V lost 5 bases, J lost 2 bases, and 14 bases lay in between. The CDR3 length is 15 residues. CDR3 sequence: CASSAEGVPTDTQYF. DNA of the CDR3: TGTGCCAGCAGCGCGGAGGGGGTTCCCACAGATACGCAGTATTTT.

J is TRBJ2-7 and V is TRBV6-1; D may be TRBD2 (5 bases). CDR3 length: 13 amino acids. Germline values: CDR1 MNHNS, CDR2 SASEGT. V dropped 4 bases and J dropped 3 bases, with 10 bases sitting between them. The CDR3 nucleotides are TGTGCCAGCAGTGGAGGGTCAGTCTACGAGCAGTACTTC. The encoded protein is CASSGGSVYEQYF.

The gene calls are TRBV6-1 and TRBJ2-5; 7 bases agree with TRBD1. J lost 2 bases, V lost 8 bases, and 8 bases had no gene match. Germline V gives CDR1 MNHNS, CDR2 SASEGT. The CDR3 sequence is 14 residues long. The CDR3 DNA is TGTGCCAGCTACCGGGACAGTCTACAAGAGACCCAGTACTTC. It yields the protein CASYRDSLQETQYF.

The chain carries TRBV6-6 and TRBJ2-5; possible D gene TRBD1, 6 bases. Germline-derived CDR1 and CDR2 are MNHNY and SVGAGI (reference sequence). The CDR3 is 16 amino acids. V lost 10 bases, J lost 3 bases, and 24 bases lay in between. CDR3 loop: CATLVRTVRYEETQYF. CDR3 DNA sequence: TGTGCCACCTTAGTAAGGACAGTACGATATGAAGAGACCCAGTACTTC.

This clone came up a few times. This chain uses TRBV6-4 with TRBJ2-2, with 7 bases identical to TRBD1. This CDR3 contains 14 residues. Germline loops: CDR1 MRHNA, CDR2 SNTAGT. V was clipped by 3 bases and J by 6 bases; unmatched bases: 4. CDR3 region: CASSERQGSGELFF. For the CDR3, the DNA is TGTGCCAGCAGTGAACGACAGGGATCCGGGGAGCTGTTTTTT.

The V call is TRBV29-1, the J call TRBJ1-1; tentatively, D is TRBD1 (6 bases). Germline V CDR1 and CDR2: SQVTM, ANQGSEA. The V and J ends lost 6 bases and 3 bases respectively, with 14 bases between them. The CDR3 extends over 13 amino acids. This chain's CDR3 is CSVDQGRDTEAFF. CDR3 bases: TGCAGCGTAGATCAGGGGCGGGACACTGAAGCTTTCTTT.

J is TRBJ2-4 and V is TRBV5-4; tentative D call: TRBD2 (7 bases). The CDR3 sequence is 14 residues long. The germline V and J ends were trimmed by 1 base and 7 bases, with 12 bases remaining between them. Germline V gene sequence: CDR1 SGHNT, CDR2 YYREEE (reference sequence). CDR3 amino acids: CASSLLGGANIQYF. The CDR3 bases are TGTGCCAGCAGCTTGTTGGGGGGGGCGAACATTCAGTACTTC.

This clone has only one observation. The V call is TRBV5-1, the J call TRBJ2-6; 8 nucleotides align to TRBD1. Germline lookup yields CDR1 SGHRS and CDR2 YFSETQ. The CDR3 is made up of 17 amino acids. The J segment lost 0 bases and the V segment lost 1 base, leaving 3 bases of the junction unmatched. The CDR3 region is CASSLTGQASGANVLTF. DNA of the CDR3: TGCGCCAGCAGCTTGACGGGACAGGCCTCTGGGGCCAACGTCCTGACTTTC.

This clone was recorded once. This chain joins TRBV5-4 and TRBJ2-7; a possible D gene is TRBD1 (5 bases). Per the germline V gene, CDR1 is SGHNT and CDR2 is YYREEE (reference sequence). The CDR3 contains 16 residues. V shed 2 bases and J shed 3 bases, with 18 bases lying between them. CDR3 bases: TGTGCCAGCAGCTTAAACATTGACAGATACAACTACGAGCAGTACTTC. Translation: CASSLNIDRYNYEQYF.

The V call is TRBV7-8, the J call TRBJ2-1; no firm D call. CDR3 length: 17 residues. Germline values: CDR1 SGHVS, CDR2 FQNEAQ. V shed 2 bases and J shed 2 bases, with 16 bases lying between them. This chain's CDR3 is CASSLQHRAAAYNEQFF. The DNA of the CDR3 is TGTGCCAGCAGCTTACAACATCGGGCTGCAGCCTACAATGAGCAGTTCTTC.

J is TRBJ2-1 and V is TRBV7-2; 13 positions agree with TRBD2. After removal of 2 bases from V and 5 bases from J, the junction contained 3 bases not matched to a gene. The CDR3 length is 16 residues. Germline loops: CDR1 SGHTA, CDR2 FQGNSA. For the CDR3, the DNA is TGTGCCAGCAGCTTAAAGGGACTAGCGGGGAACAATGAGCAGTTCTTC. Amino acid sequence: CASSLKGLAGNNEQFF.

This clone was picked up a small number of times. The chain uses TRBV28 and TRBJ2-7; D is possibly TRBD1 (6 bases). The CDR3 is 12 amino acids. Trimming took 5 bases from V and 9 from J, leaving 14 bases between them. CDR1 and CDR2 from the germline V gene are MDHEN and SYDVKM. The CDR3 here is CASSLTGNWQYF. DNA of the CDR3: TGTGCCAGCAGTCTCACAGGGAATTGGCAGTACTTC.

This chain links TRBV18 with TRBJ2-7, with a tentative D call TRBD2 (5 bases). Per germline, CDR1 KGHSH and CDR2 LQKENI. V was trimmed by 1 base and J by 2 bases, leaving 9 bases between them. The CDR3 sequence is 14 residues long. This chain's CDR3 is CASSPRRGTYEQYF. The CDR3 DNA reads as TGTGCCAGCTCACCACGTCGGGGTACCTACGAGCAGTACTTC.

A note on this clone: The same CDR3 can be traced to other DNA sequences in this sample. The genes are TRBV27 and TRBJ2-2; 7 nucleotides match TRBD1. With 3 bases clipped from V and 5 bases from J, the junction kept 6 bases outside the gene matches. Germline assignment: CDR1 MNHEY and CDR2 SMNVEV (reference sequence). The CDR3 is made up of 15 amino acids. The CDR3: CASSLRGLGTGELFF. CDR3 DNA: TGTGCCAGCAGTTTGAGGGGGCTAGGGACCGGGGAGCTGTTTTTT.

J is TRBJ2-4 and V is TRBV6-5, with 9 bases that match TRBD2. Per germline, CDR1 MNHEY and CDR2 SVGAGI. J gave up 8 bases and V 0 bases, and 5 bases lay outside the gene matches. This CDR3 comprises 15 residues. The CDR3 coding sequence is TGTGCCAGCAGTTACTCTAGCGGGAGTGTATACATTCAGTACTTC. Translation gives CASSYSSGSVYIQYF.

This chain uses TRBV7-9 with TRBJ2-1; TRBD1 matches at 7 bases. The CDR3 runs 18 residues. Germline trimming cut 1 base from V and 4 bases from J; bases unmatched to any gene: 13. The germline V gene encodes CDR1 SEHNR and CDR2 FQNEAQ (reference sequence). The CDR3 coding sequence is TGTGCCAGCAGCTTAGTACACCCCGGGACAGATTGGTACAATGAGCAGTTCTTC. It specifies CASSLVHPGTDWYNEQFF.

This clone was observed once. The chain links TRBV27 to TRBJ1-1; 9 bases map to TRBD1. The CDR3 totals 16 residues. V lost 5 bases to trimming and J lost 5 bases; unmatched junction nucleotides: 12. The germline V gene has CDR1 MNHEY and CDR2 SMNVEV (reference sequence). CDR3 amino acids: CASSKHTGGGGTEAFF. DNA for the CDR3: TGTGCCAGCAGTAAACATACAGGGGGCGGTGGTACTGAAGCTTTCTTT.